A single sample is the source of the 2 T cell receptor beta chains below, sequenced in a study of T cells in women clearing cervical HPV infection. The protocol was immunoSEQ multiplex PCR, while the TCRdb copy is restricted to in-frame clones and leaves out a portion. Its table records roughly 20,000 clones. Sequenced input: blood buffy coat. The source of these receptors is a woman between 18 and 70 years old with a cervical HPV16 infection that either progressed to CIN3+ or cleared (not recorded which).

About this clone: The read finishes 3 residues shy of the CDR3 end, and the germline J gene is used to complete it. The chain couples TRBV20-1 to TRBJ2-2; no reliable D call. This CDR3 comprises 10 residues. CDR1 and CDR2 (germline): DFQATT, SNEGSKA (reference sequence). Partial CDR3 DNA: TGCAGTGCTGCAGGTGAAAAG. This gives the protein CSAAGEK. The complete CDR3 reads CSAAGEKLFF.

Comment on this clone: The read halts 3 residues ahead of the CDR3 end, with the missing end drawn from the germline J gene. The chain has TRBV4-2 and TRBJ2-1, with 8 bases that match TRBD1. The ends lost 2 bases at V and 5 bases at J; junction bases unmatched: 8. Per germline, CDR1 LGHNA and CDR2 YNFKEQ. CDR3 length: 16 residues. The CDR3 protein is CASSQYTGTGNNEQFF. CDR3 DNA, as far as it was read: TGTGCCAGCAGCCAATACACCGGGACAGGTAACAATGAG.